This passage covers 12 T cell receptor beta chains from one sample sequenced in a study of vaccination and CD4 T cells after COVID-19 (dated 2022 in TCRdb). The antigens for these receptors are not known. The treatment or condition label on this specimen signifies: approximately nine-day PBMC culture with coronavirus spike peptide pools or control peptides (ViraFEST assay). Library creation used PCR. The sequencer listed for this sample is Illumina iSeq 100. TCR sequencing of DNA from cultured CD4+ T cells used the Oncomine TCR Beta short-read assay at the Johns Hopkins FTIC core. TCRdb trimmed public reads at Q25 via fastp, called clones via MiXCR and kept in-frame beta chains. Each CDR3 protein gets just one entry, which takes the most common genes and DNA from the rows behind it. Across this sample there are around 19,000 distinct CDR3 sequences, with less than 70% seen only once. Approximately 6% of the sample is held by the ten biggest clonotypes.

Sequencing was performed on CD4+ T cells from blood, cultured in vitro. The receptor set was obtained from a human donor who had recovered from COVID-19.

The chain couples TRBV12-3 or TRBV12-4 to TRBJ2-1; D gene ambiguous. Between the trimmed V and J ends, which lost 5 bases and 8 bases, there was a span of 13 bases. This CDR3 has 13 residues. CDR3 region: CASSLGYRDEQFF. Here the CDR3 DNA reads TGTGCCAGCAGTCTAGGGTACCGTGATGAGCAGTTCTTC.

This chain joins TRBV20-1 and TRBJ1-4; D unresolved. CDR3 size: 14 residues. The V and J ends lost 0 bases and 8 bases respectively, with 13 bases between them. Germline V gene sequence: CDR1 DFQATT, CDR2 SNEGSKA (reference sequence). The CDR3 here is CSARDPGIGEKLFF. The CDR3 coding sequence is TGCAGTGCTAGAGATCCCGGGATTGGCGAAAAACTGTTTTTT.

This clonotype has only one observation. The rearrangement uses TRBV28 and TRBJ1-3; 8 bases map to TRBD1. Germline values: CDR1 MDHEN, CDR2 SYDVKM. The CDR3 totals 19 residues. The trim removed 5 bases at V and 0 bases at J, leaving 15 bases unmatched. This CDR3 is CASSLTDLYRGGSGNTIYF. The CDR3 DNA reads TGTGCCAGCAGTCTTACGGACCTGTACAGGGGGGGCTCTGGAAACACCATATATTTT.

The genes are TRBV19 and TRBJ1-5; D may be TRBD1 (5 bases). Germline CDR1 and CDR2: LNHDA and SQIVND (reference sequence). The germline V and J ends were trimmed by 4 bases and 8 bases, with 21 bases remaining between them. The CDR3 length is 16 residues. The CDR3 here is CASSRGFGEAIKPQHF. CDR3 nucleotide sequence: TGTGCCAGTAGTAGGGGGTTTGGAGAGGCAATCAAGCCCCAGCATTTT.

This clonotype was counted between two and nine times. This rearrangement joins TRBV20-1 to TRBJ1-2; the D gene is possibly TRBD1 (6 bases). CDR3 length: 15 amino acids. The germline CDR1 and CDR2 sequences are DFQATT and SNEGSKA (reference sequence). The germline V and J ends were trimmed by 0 bases and 4 bases, with 15 bases remaining between them. The CDR3 region is CSARDIDGGPYGYTF. In nucleotides, the CDR3 is TGCAGTGCTAGAGATATAGACGGGGGGCCCTATGGCTACACCTTC.

This chain uses TRBV12-3 or TRBV12-4 with TRBJ2-7, with D perhaps assigned TRBD1 or TRBD2 (5 bases each). Between the trimmed V and J ends, which lost 6 bases and 4 bases, there was a span of 19 bases. The CDR3 has 15 amino acids. CDR3 protein: CASSPIGTASYEQYF. DNA for the CDR3: TGTGCCAGCAGCCCAATCGGGACCGCCTCTTACGAGCAGTACTTC.

In its sample, this clonotype was seen once. The chain has TRBV6-1 and TRBJ2-3; D perhaps matches TRBD2 (6 bases). Germline V gene data show CDR1 as MNHNS and CDR2 as SASEGT. The V gene lost 7 bases and the J gene lost 2 bases, with 10 bases spanning the gap. The CDR3 has 13 amino acids. CDR3 in amino acids: CASTSEYTDTQYF. The CDR3 DNA follows: TGTGCCAGCACTAGCGAGTACACAGATACGCAGTATTTT.

This chain uses TRBV25-1 with TRBJ1-6; the D gene is possibly TRBD1 (6 bases). CDR3 length: 14 residues. Trimming took 7 bases from V and 7 from J, leaving 14 bases between them. The germline CDR1 and CDR2 sequences are MGHDK and SYGVNS. Written as DNA, the CDR3 is TGTGCCAGCACTCAGGGGTTAGCGAATTCACCCCTCCACTTT. Translating gives CASTQGLANSPLHF.

This rearrangement joins TRBV6-5 to TRBJ2-1, with 12 nucleotides matching TRBD1. J was trimmed by 9 bases and V by 1 base; bases with no gene match: 10. The CDR3 runs to 17 residues. CDR1 is MNHEY, CDR2 SVGAGI, per germline. The CDR3 DNA is TGTGCCAGCAGTTACTTGGCCGGGACAGGGGGCAAGTTTGAGCAGTTCTTC. As protein: CASSYLAGTGGKFEQFF.

This clonotype was detected only once. The chain combines TRBV19 with TRBJ1-2; D remains unclear. Germline-derived CDR1 and CDR2 are LNHDA and SQIVND (reference sequence). The V end was cut by 0 bases, the J end by 5 bases, with 10 bases between. The CDR3 has 14 residues. The DNA of the CDR3 is TGTGCCAGTAGTATAGATAGTGGAGGGTATGGCTACACCTTC. It codes for CASSIDSGGYGYTF.

This sequence joins TRBV10-2 and TRBJ2-1; 8 bases match TRBD2. Germline lookup yields CDR1 WSHSY and CDR2 SAAADI. The J segment lost 6 bases and the V segment lost 6 bases, leaving 16 bases of the junction unmatched. The CDR3 is 17 residues long. CDR3 nucleotide sequence: TGCGCCAGCAGGAGGGGACTAGTATCTTCTGCCTCCAATGAGCAGTTCTTC. Amino acids: CASRRGLVSSASNEQFF.

The sample holds a few counts of this clonotype. The chain has TRBV20-1 and TRBJ1-1; TRBD1 aligns across 7 bases. This CDR3 contains 13 residues. In germline, CDR1 is DFQATT, CDR2 SNEGSKA (reference sequence). As DNA, the CDR3 is TGCAGGGTTGGAGGGACAGCGAACACTGAAGCTTTCTTT. Its protein product is CRVGGTANTEAFF.